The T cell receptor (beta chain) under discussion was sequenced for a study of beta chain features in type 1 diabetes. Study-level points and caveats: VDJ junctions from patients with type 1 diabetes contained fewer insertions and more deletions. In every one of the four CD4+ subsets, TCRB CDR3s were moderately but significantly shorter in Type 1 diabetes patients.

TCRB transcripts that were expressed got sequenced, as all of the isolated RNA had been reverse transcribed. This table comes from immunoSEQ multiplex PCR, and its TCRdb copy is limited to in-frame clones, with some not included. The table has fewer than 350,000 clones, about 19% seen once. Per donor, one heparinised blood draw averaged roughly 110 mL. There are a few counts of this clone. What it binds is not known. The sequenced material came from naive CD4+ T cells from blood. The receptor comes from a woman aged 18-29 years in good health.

The CDR3 nucleotides are TGCAGCGCCCGCCGGGGGACAGCTTTTGAAAAACTGTTTTTT. Its protein product is CSARRGTAFEKLFF. The chain carries TRBV29-1 and TRBJ1-4, with 7 bases that match TRBD1. J was trimmed by 7 bases and V by 7 bases; bases with no gene match: 12. From germline, CDR1 is SQVTM and CDR2 ANQGSEA. CDR3 length: 14 residues.